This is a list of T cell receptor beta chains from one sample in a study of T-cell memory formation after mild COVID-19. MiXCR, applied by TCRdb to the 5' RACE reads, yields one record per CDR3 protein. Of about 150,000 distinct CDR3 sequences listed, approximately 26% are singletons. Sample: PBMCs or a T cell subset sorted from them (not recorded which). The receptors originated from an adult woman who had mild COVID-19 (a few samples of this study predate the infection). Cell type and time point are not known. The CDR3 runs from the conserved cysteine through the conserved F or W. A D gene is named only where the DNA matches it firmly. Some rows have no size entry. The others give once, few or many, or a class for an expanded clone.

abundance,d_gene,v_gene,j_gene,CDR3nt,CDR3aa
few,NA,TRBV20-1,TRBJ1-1,TGCAGTGCTAGAGAGGGTAATAGGGGGAACACTGAAGCTTTCTTT,CSAREGNRGNTEAFF
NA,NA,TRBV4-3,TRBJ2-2,TGCGCCAGCAGCCAAGATAACAGCCCATACACCGGGGAGCTGTTTTTT,CASSQDNSPYTGELFF
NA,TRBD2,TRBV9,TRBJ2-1,TGTGCCAGCAGCGTCAGCGGGAGATGGAATGAGCAGTTCTTC,CASSVSGRWNEQFF
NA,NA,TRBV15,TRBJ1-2,TGTGCCACCAGCAGAGAGGCAGGAGCTAACTATGGCTACACCTTC,CATSREAGANYGYTF
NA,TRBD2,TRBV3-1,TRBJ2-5,TGTGCCAGCAGCCCGATCTTGACTAGCGCGGAGACCCAGTACTTC,CASSPILTSAETQYF
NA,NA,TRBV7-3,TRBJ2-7,TGTGCCAGCAGCTCCCTAGGAGGGCCCTACGAGCAGTACTTC,CASSSLGGPYEQYF
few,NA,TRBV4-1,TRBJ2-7,TGCGCCAGCAGCCACCCTCTCGGGGTTGAGCAGTACTTC,CASSHPLGVEQYF
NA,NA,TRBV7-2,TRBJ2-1,TGTGCCAGCAGCTTAATTCATGAGCAGTTCTTC,CASSLIHEQFF
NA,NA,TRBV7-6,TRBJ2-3,TGTGCCAGCAGCCAAAGCGGAGCTACTTCCGATACGCAGTATTTT,CASSQSGATSDTQYF
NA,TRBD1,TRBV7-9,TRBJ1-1,TGTGCCAGCAGCTCGTCGGGGACAGGGTTGAACACTGAAGCTTTCTTT,CASSSSGTGLNTEAFF
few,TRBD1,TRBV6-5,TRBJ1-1,TGTGCCAGCAGTTACGGGAACCCGGGACAGGGCTTTGAAGCTTTCTTT,CASSYGNPGQGFEAFF
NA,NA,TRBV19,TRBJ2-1,TGTGCCAGTAGCCCTGCTTCTTCCTACAATGAGCAGTTCTTC,CASSPASSYNEQFF
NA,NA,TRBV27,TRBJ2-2,TGTGCCAGCAGTTCCACTTACACCGGGGAGCTGTTTTTT,CASSSTYTGELFF
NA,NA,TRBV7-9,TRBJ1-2,TGTGCCAGCAGCCTGACAGCCGCTTTCTATGGCTACACCTTC,CASSLTAAFYGYTF
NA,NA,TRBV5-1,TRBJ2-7,TGCGCCAGCAGGGTGTTCGGGGCGGGATCCTACGAGCAGTACTTC,CASRVFGAGSYEQYF
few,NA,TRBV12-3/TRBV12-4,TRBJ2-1,TGTGCCAGCAGTTTAGGGGCGGGGGCGAATGAGCAGTTCTTC,CASSLGAGANEQFF